What follows describes a single TCR beta chain. Its antigen is currently unknown. The data were produced by immunoSEQ multiplex PCR, yet TCRdb's version contains in-frame clones alone and is incomplete. Among about 83,000 clones listed, 80% to 90% were seen once. The data stem from a study of T cell responses to AZD1222 COVID-19 vaccine. Overall study results and limits: Females made up more of the donors, who were largely white British, and clonal diversity may have come out too low. Sampling captured repertoires only after the peak T cell response. Only a handful of AZD1222 recipients tested seropositive at baseline. Regions 160-218 and 743-854 dominated among vaccine-associated CD4 TCRs spanning spike.

Trimming stripped 0 bases from V and 2 bases from J, with 9 bases between. Germline values: CDR1 SGHRS, CDR2 YFSETQ. This CDR3 region has 15 residues. This specimen was peripheral blood, taken 28 days after the second AZD1222 dose. This receptor was taken from an adult who received the AZD1222 COVID-19 vaccine. The V and J genes are TRBV5-1 and TRBJ1-3; perhaps TRBD1 as D (5 bases). CDR3 bases: TGCGCCAGCAGCTTGGCTGGGGGTACTGGAAACACCATATATTTT. Residues: CASSLAGGTGNTIYF. Together with reference TRBV5-1 and TRBJ1-3, the CDR3 gives the full variable domain: KAGVTQTPRYLIKTRGQQVTLSCSPISGHRSVSWYQQTPGQGLQFLFEYFSETQRNKGNFPGRFSGRQFSNSRSEMNVSTLELGDSALYLCASSLAGGTGNTIYFGEGSWLTVV.